The text below deals with one T cell receptor (beta chain). Its target is unknown. The sample belongs to a study of blood T cells in healthy people across ages. Germline assignment: CDR1 SGHVS and CDR2 FQNEAQ. The length of the CDR3 is 15 residues. J gave up 6 bases and V 5 bases, and 7 bases lay outside the gene matches. A sample-barcoded 5' primer and a J-beta primer mix were used in a second PCR of roughly 6 to 11 cycles. In TCRdb, the 5' RACE reads were re-called with MiXCR into one record per CDR3 protein. The table records more than 650,000 distinct CDR3 sequences, roughly 50% of them present only once. Peripheral blood was drawn, roughly 10 milliliters per donor. Study-wide findings and caveats: A greater number of naive CD4+ cells and higher diversity distinguished long-lived donors from aged donors.

This receptor was taken from an elderly man in good health. The sample comprised blood. This chain connects TRBV7-8 to TRBJ2-1; 10 bases are a match to TRBD2. CDR3 DNA: TGTGCCAGCAGCCGGTCTAGCGGGAGTGGCAATGAGCAGTTCTTC. Its protein is CASSRSSGSGNEQFF.